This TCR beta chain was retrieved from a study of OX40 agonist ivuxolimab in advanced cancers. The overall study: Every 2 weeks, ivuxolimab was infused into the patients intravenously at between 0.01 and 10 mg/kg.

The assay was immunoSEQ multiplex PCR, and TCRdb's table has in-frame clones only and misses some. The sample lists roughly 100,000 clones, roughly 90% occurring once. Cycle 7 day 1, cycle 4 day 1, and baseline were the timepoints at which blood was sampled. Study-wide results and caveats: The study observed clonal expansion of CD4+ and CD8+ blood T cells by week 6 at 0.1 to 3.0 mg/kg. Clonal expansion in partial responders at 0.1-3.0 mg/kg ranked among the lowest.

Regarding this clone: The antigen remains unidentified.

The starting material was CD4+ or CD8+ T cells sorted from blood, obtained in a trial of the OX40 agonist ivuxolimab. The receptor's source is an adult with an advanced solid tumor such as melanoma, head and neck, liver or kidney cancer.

The CDR3 spells CASREDRVNTGELFF. Written as DNA, the CDR3 is TGTGCCAGCAGGGAGGACAGGGTGAACACCGGGGAGCTGTTTTTT. The rearrangement joins TRBV2 to TRBJ2-2, with 8 bases identical to TRBD1. In germline, CDR1 is SNHLY, CDR2 FYNNEI. The CDR3 spans 15 residues. The ends lost 6 bases at V and 1 base at J; junction bases unmatched: 4.